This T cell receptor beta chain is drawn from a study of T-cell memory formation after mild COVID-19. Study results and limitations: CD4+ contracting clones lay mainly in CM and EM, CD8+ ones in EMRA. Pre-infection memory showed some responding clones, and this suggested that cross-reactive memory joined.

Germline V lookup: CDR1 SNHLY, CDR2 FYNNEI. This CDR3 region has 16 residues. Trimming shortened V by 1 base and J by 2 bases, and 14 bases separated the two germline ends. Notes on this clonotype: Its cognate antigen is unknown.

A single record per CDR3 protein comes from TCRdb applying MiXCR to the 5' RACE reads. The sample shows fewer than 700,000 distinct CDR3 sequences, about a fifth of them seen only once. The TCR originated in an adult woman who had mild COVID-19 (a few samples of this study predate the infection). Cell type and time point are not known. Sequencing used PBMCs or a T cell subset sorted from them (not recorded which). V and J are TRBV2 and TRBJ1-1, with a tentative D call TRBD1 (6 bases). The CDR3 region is CASSEGWAGANTEAFF. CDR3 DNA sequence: TGTGCCAGCAGTGAAGGTTGGGCAGGGGCTAACACTGAAGCTTTCTTT.